Listed below are T cell receptor beta chains from one sample, sequenced in a study of CD8+CD57+ T cells in acquired aplastic anemia. TCRdb reprocessed the reads via MiXCR and lists one record per CDR3 protein. Of hundreds of thousands of distinct CDR3 sequences in the sample, roughly a third are singletons; the top ten hold 0.82%. Sequenced sample: sorted CD4+, CD8+, or CD8+CD57+ T cells (not recorded which) from PBMCs. These receptors were taken from a human donor with aplastic anemia. CDR3s include the opening cysteine and the closing phenylalanine or tryptophan. D genes are given only for firm matches. Expanded clones get a size class; other rows say once, few or many, or leave the size out.

J: TRBJ1-6
size: many
D: TRBD1
V: TRBV12-3/TRBV12-4
CDR3: CASSFWDRPSPLHF
DNA: TGTGCCAGCAGTTTCTGGGACAGGCCAAGTCCCCTCCACTTT

J: TRBJ1-1
size: many
D: -
V: TRBV2
CDR3: CATQRDFNTEAFF
DNA: TGTGCCACCCAAAGGGACTTTAACACTGAAGCTTTCTTT

J: TRBJ2-1
size: -
D: TRBD2
V: TRBV20-1
CDR3: CSARLAGGPVEQFF
DNA: TGCAGTGCTAGACTAGCGGGGGGGCCCGTTGAACAGTTCTTC

J: TRBJ2-7
size: few
D: -
V: TRBV5-6
CDR3: CASSSLHQKSYEQYF
DNA: TGTGCCAGCAGCTCACTTCACCAGAAGTCCTACGAGCAGTACTTC

J: TRBJ1-5
size: -
D: -
V: TRBV12-3/TRBV12-4
CDR3: CARSRGSRGNQPQHF
DNA: TGTGCCAGAAGCCGTGGGAGTAGGGGCAATCAGCCCCAGCATTTT

J: TRBJ1-4
size: -
D: TRBD1
V: TRBV20-1
CDR3: CSASGTGHNEKLFF
DNA: TGCAGTGCTAGCGGGACAGGGCATAATGAAAAACTGTTTTTT

J: TRBJ2-7
size: many
D: TRBD1
V: TRBV24-1
CDR3: CATSDPGQGVYEQYF
DNA: TGTGCCACCAGTGATCCGGGACAGGGGGTTTACGAGCAGTACTTC

J: TRBJ1-6
size: -
D: TRBD1
V: TRBV4-3
CDR3: CASRSGTGTNSPLHF
DNA: TGCGCCAGCAGGTCCGGGACAGGGACTAATTCACCCCTCCACTTT

J: TRBJ1-6
size: many
D: -
V: TRBV5-8
CDR3: CASSQRALHF
DNA: TGTGCCAGCAGCCAGAGGGCCCTCCACTTT

J: TRBJ2-3
size: many
D: TRBD2
V: TRBV20-1
CDR3: CSALSGEGLTDTQYF
DNA: TGCAGTGCCCTCTCCGGGGAGGGGCTCACAGATACGCAGTATTTT

J: TRBJ1-6
size: -
D: -
V: TRBV19
CDR3: CASSIFARVGSTTSYNSPLHF
DNA: TGTGCCAGTAGTATATTTGCACGGGTGGGCAGCACAACCTCCTATAATTCACCCCTCCACTTT

J: TRBJ2-3
size: -
D: TRBD1
V: TRBV29-1
CDR3: CSSEQGSTDTQYF
DNA: TGCAGCTCCGAACAGGGGAGCACAGATACGCAGTATTTT

J: TRBJ2-5
size: -
D: TRBD2
V: TRBV20-1
CDR3: CSAIVRGGRQETQYF
DNA: TGCAGTGCTATCGTTCGCGGGGGGCGGCAAGAGACCCAGTACTTC

J: TRBJ1-5
size: many
D: -
V: TRBV7-2
CDR3: CASSSLPFQPQHF
DNA: TGTGCCAGCAGCTCGCTCCCTTTTCAGCCCCAGCATTTT

J: TRBJ1-2
size: few
D: -
V: TRBV20-1
CDR3: CSAARDAANYGYTF
DNA: TGCAGTGCCGCCCGGGATGCAGCTAACTATGGCTACACCTTC

J: TRBJ2-5
size: many
D: TRBD2
V: TRBV2
CDR3: CASSTAGTRGETQYF
DNA: TGTGCCAGCAGTACCGCCGGGACTAGAGGGGAGACCCAGTACTTC

J: TRBJ1-1
size: few
D: -
V: TRBV20-1
CDR3: CSANGLRNTEAFF
DNA: TGCAGTGCGAACGGGCTCAGGAACACTGAAGCTTTCTTT

J: TRBJ2-1
size: many
D: TRBD1
V: TRBV29-1
CDR3: CSVDPGQWYDNEQFF
DNA: TGCAGCGTTGATCCGGGACAGTGGTATGACAATGAGCAGTTCTTC

J: TRBJ1-5
size: many
D: -
V: TRBV20-1
CDR3: CSASWGINQPQHF
DNA: TGCAGTGCTAGTTGGGGGATCAATCAGCCCCAGCATTTT

J: TRBJ2-3
size: -
D: TRBD2
V: TRBV2
CDR3: CASSELSGRGADTQYF
DNA: TGTGCCAGCAGTGAGCTTAGCGGGAGGGGGGCAGATACGCAGTATTTT

J: TRBJ2-5
size: few
D: TRBD2
V: TRBV7-2
CDR3: CASSLGSGSGETQYF
DNA: TGTGCCAGCAGCCTAGGGAGCGGGAGTGGAGAGACCCAGTACTTC

J: TRBJ2-1
size: few
D: -
V: TRBV9
CDR3: CASSVVPDTLSYNEQFF
DNA: TGTGCCAGCAGCGTAGTTCCGGACACCTTATCCTACAATGAGCAGTTCTTC

J: TRBJ1-1
size: many
D: -
V: TRBV7-2
CDR3: CASSLATAYTEAFF
DNA: TGTGCCAGCAGCTTAGCGACAGCATACACTGAAGCTTTCTTT

J: TRBJ1-4
size: -
D: -
V: TRBV2
CDR3: CASGGSGEKLFF
DNA: TGTGCCAGCGGGGGCTCTGGTGAAAAACTGTTTTTT